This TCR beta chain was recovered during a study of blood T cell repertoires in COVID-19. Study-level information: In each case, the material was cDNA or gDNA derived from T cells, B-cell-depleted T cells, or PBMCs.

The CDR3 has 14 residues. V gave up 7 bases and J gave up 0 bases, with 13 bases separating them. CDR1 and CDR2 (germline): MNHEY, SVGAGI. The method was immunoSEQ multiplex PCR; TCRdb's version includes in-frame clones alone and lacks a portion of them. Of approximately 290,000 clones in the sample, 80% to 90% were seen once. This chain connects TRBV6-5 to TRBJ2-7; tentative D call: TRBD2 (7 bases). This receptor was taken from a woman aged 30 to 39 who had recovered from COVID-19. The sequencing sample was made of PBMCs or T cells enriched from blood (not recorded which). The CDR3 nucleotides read TGTGCCAGCAAGGGAGGGGGTAGCTCCTACGAGCAGTACTTC. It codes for CASKGGGSSYEQYF.